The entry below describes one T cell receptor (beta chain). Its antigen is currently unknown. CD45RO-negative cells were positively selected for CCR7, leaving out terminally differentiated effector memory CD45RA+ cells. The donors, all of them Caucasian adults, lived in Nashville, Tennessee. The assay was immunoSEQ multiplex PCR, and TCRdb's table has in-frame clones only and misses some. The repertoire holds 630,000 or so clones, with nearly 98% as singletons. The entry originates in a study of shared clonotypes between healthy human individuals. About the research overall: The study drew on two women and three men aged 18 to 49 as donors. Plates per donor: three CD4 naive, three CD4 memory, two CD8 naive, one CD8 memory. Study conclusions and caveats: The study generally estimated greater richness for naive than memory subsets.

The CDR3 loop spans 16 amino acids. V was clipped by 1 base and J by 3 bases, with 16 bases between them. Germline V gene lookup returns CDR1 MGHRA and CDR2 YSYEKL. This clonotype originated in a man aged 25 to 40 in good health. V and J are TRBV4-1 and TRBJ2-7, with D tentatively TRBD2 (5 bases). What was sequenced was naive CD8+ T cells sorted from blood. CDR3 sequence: CASSQASGSNFYEQYF. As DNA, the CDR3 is TGCGCCAGCAGCCAAGCCTCGGGATCGAATTTCTACGAGCAGTACTTC.